Listed here is a single T cell receptor (beta chain). One junction end disagrees with the germline gene, perhaps due to a read error. The sample belongs to a study of T cells in Graves' hyperthyroidism and ophthalmopathy. Diagnosis of hyperthyroidism was new in patients aged 18 to 65, and its duration was under 2 months. The CDR3 contains 14 residues. Template material for amplifying TCR beta CDR3 regions consisted of RNA transcripts. TCR CDR3 underwent first-round RT-PCR with the HTBI primer set. TCRdb ran MiXCR on the multiplex PCR reads and lists one entry per CDR3 protein. Among hundreds of thousands of distinct CDR3 sequences, about 38% were seen once, and the ten largest hold around 10%.

The sample was blood. The chain recombines TRBV12-3 or TRBV12-4 with TRBJ1-1; no definite D call. The TCR comes from a man between 18 and 29 years old with Graves' hyperthyroidism. The CDR3 is CASSLTRINTEASF. The CDR3 region has the DNA TGTGCCAGCAGTTTAACACGGATAAACACTGAAGCTTCCTTT.